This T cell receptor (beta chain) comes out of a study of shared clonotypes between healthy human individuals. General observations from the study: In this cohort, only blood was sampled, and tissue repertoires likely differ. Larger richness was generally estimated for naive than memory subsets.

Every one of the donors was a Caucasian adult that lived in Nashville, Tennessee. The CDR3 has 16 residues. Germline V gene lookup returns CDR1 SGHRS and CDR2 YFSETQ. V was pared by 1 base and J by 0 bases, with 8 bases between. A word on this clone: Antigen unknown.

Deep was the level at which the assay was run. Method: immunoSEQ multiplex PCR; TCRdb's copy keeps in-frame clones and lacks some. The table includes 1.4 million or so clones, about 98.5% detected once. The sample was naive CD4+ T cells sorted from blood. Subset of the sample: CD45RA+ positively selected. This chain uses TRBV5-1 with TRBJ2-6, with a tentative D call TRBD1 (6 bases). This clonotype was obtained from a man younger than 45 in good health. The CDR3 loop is CASSLIQGSGANVLTF. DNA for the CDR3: TGCGCCAGCAGCTTGATACAGGGCTCTGGGGCCAACGTCCTGACTTTC.